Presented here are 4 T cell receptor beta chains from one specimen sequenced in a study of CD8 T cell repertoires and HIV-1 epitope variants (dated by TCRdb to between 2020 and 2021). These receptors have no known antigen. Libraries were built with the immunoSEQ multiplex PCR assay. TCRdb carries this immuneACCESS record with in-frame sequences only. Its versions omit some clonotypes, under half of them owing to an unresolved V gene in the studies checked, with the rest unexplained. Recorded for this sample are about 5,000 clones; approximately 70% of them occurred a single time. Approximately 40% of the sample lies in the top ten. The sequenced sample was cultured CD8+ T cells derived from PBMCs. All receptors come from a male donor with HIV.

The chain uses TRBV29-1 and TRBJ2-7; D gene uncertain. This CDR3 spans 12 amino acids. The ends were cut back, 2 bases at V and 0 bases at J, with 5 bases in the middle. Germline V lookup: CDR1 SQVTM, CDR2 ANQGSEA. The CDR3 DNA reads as TGCAGCGTTGAAACGCCCTCCTACGAGCAGTACTTC. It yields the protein CSVETPSYEQYF.

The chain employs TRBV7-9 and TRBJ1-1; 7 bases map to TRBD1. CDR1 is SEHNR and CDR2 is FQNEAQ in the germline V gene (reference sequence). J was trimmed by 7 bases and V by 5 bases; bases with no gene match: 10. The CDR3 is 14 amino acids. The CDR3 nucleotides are TGTGCCAGCAGCCTATCAGGGGGTAGCTATGAAGCTTTCTTT. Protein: CASSLSGGSYEAFF.

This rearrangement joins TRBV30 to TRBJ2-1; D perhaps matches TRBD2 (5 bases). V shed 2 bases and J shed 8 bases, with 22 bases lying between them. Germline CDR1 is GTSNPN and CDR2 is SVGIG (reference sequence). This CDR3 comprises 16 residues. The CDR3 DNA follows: TGTGCCTGGAGTAACCCCTGGAAGGGAGAAGCCGATGAGCAGTTCTTC. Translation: CAWSNPWKGEADEQFF.

The CDR3 nucleotides are TGTGCCAGCAGTTTCCTACTGGCTGGGGCCAACGTCCTGACTTTC. Its protein product is CASSFLLAGANVLTF. This chain joins TRBV28 and TRBJ2-6; D gene uncertain. The CDR3 contains 15 residues. The germline V gene has CDR1 MDHEN and CDR2 SYDVKM. The germline V and J ends were trimmed by 3 bases and 2 bases, with 8 bases remaining between them.